These 17 T cell receptor beta chains originate from one sample sequenced in a study of blood T cells in healthy people across ages. A second PCR, run for about 7 to 11 cycles, used a sample-barcoded 5' primer plus a J-beta primer mix. TCRdb analysed the 5' RACE reads with MiXCR anew, one entry per CDR3 protein. The sample includes fewer than 1.5 million distinct CDR3 sequences, 42% seen only once; the top ten take 7% to 9.5%. Sequencing was done on a sample of blood. These receptors originate from a woman under 30 in good health.

The genes are TRBV9 and TRBJ1-5; 8 nucleotides match TRBD1. This CDR3 region has 15 residues. Germline assignment: CDR1 SGDLS and CDR2 YYNGEE. V lost 4 bases to trimming and J lost 7 bases; unmatched junction nucleotides: 10. DNA for the CDR3: TGTGCCAGCAGCCCCCAGGCAGGGGGCGAACAGCCCCAGCATTTT. The encoded protein is CASSPQAGGEQPQHF.

This clonotype was seen only a few times. The limits of the CDR3 on the DNA are not certain, so only TCRdb's listed CDR3 is given. This chain links TRBV6-5 with TRBJ2-3. Per the germline V gene, CDR1 is MNHEY and CDR2 is SVGAGI. Termini included, the CDR3 measures 13 amino acids. The CDR3 protein is CATLGRADDTQYF.

The J gene is TRBJ2-1, the V gene TRBV7-2; D is ambiguous. This CDR3 comprises 15 residues. Trimming took 5 bases from V and 9 from J, leaving 20 bases between them. Germline lookup yields CDR1 SGHTA and CDR2 FQGNSA. CDR3 protein: CASSASPALGGEQFF. The CDR3 bases are TGTGCCAGCAGCGCGAGCCCAGCCTTAGGCGGTGAGCAGTTCTTC. Full variable domain (remainder filled in from reference TRBV7-2 and TRBJ2-1): GAGVSQSPSNKVTEKGKDVELRCDPISGHTALYWYRQSLGQGLEFLIYFQGNSAPDKSGLPSDRFSAERTGGSVSTLTIQRTQQEDSAVYLCASSASPALGGEQFFGPGTRLTVL.

This clonotype was observed a few times. The rearrangement joins TRBV12-3 or TRBV12-4 to TRBJ2-3; 7 nucleotides match TRBD2. This CDR3 is built from 14 residues. V shed 6 bases and J 5 bases; nucleotides not matched to a gene: 8. The CDR3 region has the DNA TGTGCCAGCAGGCCCACTAGCGATGGAGATACGCAGTATTTT. Translated: CASRPTSDGDTQYF.

Concerning this clonotype itself: A read error may account for a junction end that differs from germline. This sequence joins TRBV27 and TRBJ1-5; weak D call: TRBD1 (6 bases). The V gene's germline CDR1 is MNHEY and CDR2 SMNVEV (reference sequence). The CDR3 contains 16 residues. In DNA form, the CDR3 reads TGTGCCAGCAGTTTATCAATGGGCGGGGGCAAGCAGCCCCAGCATTTT. The encoded protein is CASSLSMGGGKQPQHF.

This clonotype turned up a few times. The genes are TRBV3-1 and TRBJ2-3; TRBD2 matches at 11 bases. Germline-derived CDR1 and CDR2 are LGHDT and YNNKEL (reference sequence). V was pared by 0 bases and J by 6 bases, with 8 bases of the junction left unmatched. The CDR3 contains 17 residues. The CDR3 DNA reads TGTGCCAGCAGCCAAGATTTTAGTCGGACTAGCGGGGATACGCAGTATTTT. Translation gives CASSQDFSRTSGDTQYF.

This clonotype was picked up a small number of times. The chain joins TRBV20-1 to TRBJ2-3, with 7 nucleotides matching TRBD2. V dropped 7 bases and J dropped 6; count of bases not matched to a gene: 10. The CDR3 runs 13 residues. CDR1 and CDR2 (germline): DFQATT, SNEGSKA (reference sequence). In DNA, the CDR3 is TGCAGTGGGCTAGCGGAGACCACTGATACGCAGTATTTT. It is translated as CSGLAETTDTQYF.

The rearrangement links TRBV15 to TRBJ2-1, with 9 bases that match TRBD1. The length of the CDR3 is 16 residues. Trimming took 5 bases from V and 5 from J; bases not matched to a gene: 10. CDR1 and CDR2 from the germline V gene are LNHNV and YYDKDF (reference sequence). CDR3 in amino acids: CATSRVGQGMDNEQFF. CDR3 nucleotides: TGTGCCACCAGCCGAGTAGGACAGGGGATGGACAATGAGCAGTTCTTC.

The gene calls are TRBV15 and TRBJ1-2, with a tentative D call TRBD1 (6 bases). With 2 bases removed from V and 2 bases from J, the gap between germline ends came to 30 bases. This CDR3 is built from 21 residues. Germline V gene sequence: CDR1 LNHNV, CDR2 YYDKDF (reference sequence). CDR3 sequence reads: CATSRRGRGPIGVGQNYGYTF. The CDR3 region has the DNA TGTGCCACCAGCAGAAGGGGCAGGGGCCCTATCGGCGTAGGCCAAAACTATGGCTACACCTTC.

The V call is TRBV30, the J call TRBJ2-1; D is possibly TRBD2 (6 bases). This CDR3 spans 13 amino acids. Germline values: CDR1 GTSNPN, CDR2 SVGIG (reference sequence). With 2 bases removed from V and 9 bases from J, the gap between germline ends came to 14 bases. In DNA form, the CDR3 reads TGTGCCTGGAGTATGGAGGGGCTGGGTGAGCAGTTCTTC. It encodes CAWSMEGLGEQFF.

The chain combines TRBV6-4 with TRBJ1-6, with 7 bases matching TRBD1. Germline CDR1 reads MRHNA; CDR2 reads SNTAGT. The CDR3 extends over 13 amino acids. The trim removed 3 bases at V and 16 bases at J, leaving 9 bases unmatched. This CDR3 is CASSEQGSGPLHF. In nucleotides, the CDR3 is TGTGCCAGCAGTGAACAGGGGAGTGGACCTCTCCACTTT.

This clonotype was observed at least ten times. The genes are TRBV12-3 or TRBV12-4 and TRBJ2-3; a weak D match, TRBD2 (5 bases). Trimming took off 5 bases at V and 2 bases at J, with 20 bases between the two ends. CDR3 size: 17 residues. CDR3 in amino acids: CASSREPSTRATDTQYF. CDR3 nucleotide sequence: TGTGCCAGCAGTCGGGAACCTTCCACGAGGGCCACAGATACGCAGTATTTT.

The chain couples TRBV6-5 to TRBJ1-1; tentatively, D is TRBD1 (6 bases). The V gene lost 4 bases and the J gene lost 0 bases, with 12 bases spanning the gap. Per germline, CDR1 MNHEY and CDR2 SVGAGI. This CDR3 region has 15 residues. The CDR3 bases are TGTGCCAGCAGTTCCCGTGGGGGCCTGAACACTGAAGCTTTCTTT. Amino acids: CASSSRGGLNTEAFF.

This clonotype was detected a few times. The V call is TRBV29-1, the J call TRBJ1-4; D might be TRBD1 (6 bases). Per germline, CDR1 SQVTM and CDR2 ANQGSEA. The CDR3 is 12 amino acids. The V end lost 7 bases, the J end lost 6 bases, and 12 bases lay between the germline ends. DNA for the CDR3: TGCAGCGGCGGGGGGGCGGATGAAAAACTGTTTTTT. Its translation is CSGGGADEKLFF.

This sequence joins TRBV11-3 and TRBJ2-7, with no clear D. Trimming took off 0 bases at V and 6 bases at J, with 6 bases between the two ends. There are 12 residues in the CDR3. CDR1 and CDR2 (germline): SGHNT, YENEEA. The CDR3 protein is CASSLDASEQYF. Written as DNA, the CDR3 is TGTGCCAGCAGCTTAGACGCCTCCGAGCAGTACTTC.

V is TRBV27 and J is TRBJ2-3; D may be TRBD1 (6 bases). V lost 2 bases and J lost 0, with 12 bases in between. In germline, CDR1 is MNHEY, CDR2 SMNVEV (reference sequence). The CDR3 is 16 amino acids. CDR3 coding DNA: TGTGCCAGCAGTTTAGATCCGACAGGAAGCACAGATACGCAGTATTTT. The encoded protein is CASSLDPTGSTDTQYF.

The chain employs TRBV29-1 and TRBJ2-7; D possibly corresponds to TRBD1 (5 bases). The germline CDR1 and CDR2 sequences are SQVTM and ANQGSEA. Deletions cut 0 bases from V and 7 bases from J, with 13 bases between. The CDR3 sequence is 13 residues long. CDR3 coding DNA: TGCAGCGTTGAAGATATTTCAGGGCTGGAGCAGTACTTC. Translation: CSVEDISGLEQYF.